What follows are 24 T cell receptor beta chains derived from one specimen sequenced in a study of graft-versus-host responses after intestinal transplantation. Sequencing used immunoSEQ multiplex PCR; TCRdb keeps in-frame clones, though not all of them. Of approximately 26,000 clones in the sample, roughly 80% were seen once. The starting material was PBMCs, obtained approximately four weeks after intestinal transplant. The source is a human patient who received an intestinal transplant, so some T cells may come from the graft donor.

The J gene is TRBJ2-6, the V gene TRBV9; D not certain. The V end was cut by 0 bases, the J end by 1 base, with 5 bases between. The CDR3 is made up of 15 amino acids. Germline V gene data show CDR1 as SGDLS and CDR2 as YYNGEE. CDR3 DNA: TGTGCCAGCAGCGTAGGGGGTTCTGGGGCCAACGTCCTGACTTTC. Translated, it gives CASSVGGSGANVLTF.

The rearrangement joins TRBV11-3 to TRBJ2-3; 7 bases match TRBD1. Germline assignment: CDR1 SGHNT and CDR2 YENEEA. The CDR3 has 14 amino acids. The V gene end was trimmed by 8 bases and the J gene end by 2 bases; junction bases not matched to a gene: 7. This CDR3 is CASFTTGDTDTQYF. For the CDR3, the DNA is TGTGCCAGCTTTACTACAGGGGACACAGATACGCAGTATTTT.

This clone came up a few times. This CDR3 is CASGLSGRAGNNEQFF. The DNA for the CDR3 is TGCGCCAGCGGACTTAGCGGGAGGGCCGGAAACAATGAGCAGTTCTTC. The chain couples TRBV5-1 to TRBJ2-1; 11 bases are a match to TRBD2. Unmatched junction bases numbered 11, after V lost 7 bases and J lost 5 bases. The CDR3 sequence is 16 residues long. The V gene's germline CDR1 is SGHRS and CDR2 YFSETQ.

The chain couples TRBV6-6 to TRBJ1-1, with D perhaps TRBD1 (6 bases). CDR1 and CDR2 from the germline V gene are MNHNY and SVGAGI (reference sequence). Trimming cost V 6 bases and J 0 bases, with 11 bases left between them. This CDR3 contains 14 residues. The CDR3 region has the DNA TGTGCCAGCAGCCTCAGGGGCGTGAACACTGAAGCTTTCTTT. It encodes CASSLRGVNTEAFF.

This clone was counted between two and nine times. The J gene is TRBJ2-7, the V gene TRBV27; D is possibly TRBD2 (7 bases). The germline V gene encodes CDR1 MNHEY and CDR2 SMNVEV (reference sequence). V lost 5 bases to trimming and J lost 2 bases, with 16 bases between them. The length of the CDR3 is 15 residues. The CDR3: CASSPGAGGPYEQYF. The CDR3 DNA reads TGTGCCAGCAGTCCAGGGGCCGGGGGGCCCTACGAGCAGTACTTC.

The chain is built from TRBV2 and TRBJ1-5; 11 bases align to TRBD1. Germline V CDR1 and CDR2: SNHLY, FYNNEI. Trimming at V came to 6 bases and at J to 4 bases, leaving 2 bases not matched to a gene. The CDR3 contains 14 residues. CDR3 amino acids: CASSRDRGNQPQHF. The CDR3 DNA follows: TGTGCCAGCAGCCGGGACAGGGGGAATCAGCCCCAGCATTTT.

This chain joins TRBV15 and TRBJ1-5, with D maybe TRBD1 (5 bases). The CDR3 has 13 residues. Trimming shortened V by 0 bases and J by 8 bases, and 8 bases separated the two germline ends. Germline values: CDR1 LNHNV, CDR2 YYDKDF (reference sequence). The CDR3 DNA follows: TGTGCCACCAGCAGAGATGCAGGGAAGCCCCAGCATTTT. It is translated as CATSRDAGKPQHF. Looking up the rest from reference TRBV15 and TRBJ1-5 gives the full variable domain: DAMVIQNPRYQVTQFGKPVTLSCSQTLNHNVMYWYQQKSSQAPKLLFHYYDKDFNNEADTPDNFQSRRPNTSFCFLDIRSPGLGDTAMYLCATSRDAGKPQHFGDGTRLSIL.

The rearrangement joins TRBV6-5 to TRBJ2-2, with a tentative D call TRBD2 (6 bases). The CDR3 is made up of 13 amino acids. V lost 8 bases, J lost 10 bases, and 17 bases lay in between. Germline V gene lookup returns CDR1 MNHEY and CDR2 SVGAGI. CDR3 protein: CASGFTRGSELFF. Written as DNA, the CDR3 is TGTGCCAGCGGATTTACACGGGGGTCGGAGCTGTTTTTT.

This clone was recorded only once. V gene TRBV6-6 combines with J gene TRBJ2-1, with D uncertain. The ends were cut back, 2 bases at V and 0 bases at J, with 11 bases in the middle. This CDR3 is 16 amino acids long. Germline CDR1 is MNHNY and CDR2 is SVGAGI (reference sequence). The CDR3 reads CASSYLKLNSYNEQFF. The CDR3 DNA is TGTGCCAGCAGTTACCTAAAACTAAACTCCTACAATGAGCAGTTCTTC.

In this sample, this clone turned up a few times. CDR3 loop: CASSGYPGGGMPGELFF. CDR3 bases: TGCGCCAGCAGCGGCTACCCAGGGGGCGGGATGCCCGGGGAGCTGTTTTTT. The chain joins TRBV4-1 to TRBJ2-2; 8 bases line up with TRBD1. The germline CDR1 and CDR2 sequences are MGHRA and YSYEKL. The junction had 14 bases not matched to a gene; V was cut back by 5 bases and J by 6 bases. CDR3 length: 17 amino acids.

V and J are TRBV18 and TRBJ1-6; D is ambiguous. The CDR3 is 13 residues long. The V and J ends lost 2 bases and 7 bases respectively, with 6 bases between them. The germline V gene has CDR1 KGHSH and CDR2 LQKENI. CDR3 loop: CASSPDGNSPLHF. The CDR3 bases are TGTGCCAGCTCACCAGACGGGAATTCACCCCTCCACTTT.

The chain is built from TRBV7-9 and TRBJ2-5; no firm D call. In germline, CDR1 is SEHNR, CDR2 FQNEAQ (reference sequence). Trimming shortened V by 1 base and J by 0 bases, and 9 bases separated the two germline ends. This CDR3 has 15 amino acids. CDR3 residues: CASSLVVRDQETQYF. The CDR3 DNA is TGTGCCAGCAGCTTAGTCGTTCGTGACCAAGAGACCCAGTACTTC.

This clone was seen a single time. This chain connects TRBV4-1 to TRBJ2-1; TRBD2 agrees at 10 bases. CDR1 is MGHRA, CDR2 YSYEKL, per germline. The V gene end was trimmed by 1 base and the J gene end by 1 base; junction bases not matched to a gene: 10. The CDR3 totals 19 residues. The CDR3 loop is CASSQVQLAGPRSYNEQFF. The CDR3 DNA follows: TGCGCCAGCAGCCAAGTGCAACTAGCGGGACCGAGATCCTACAATGAGCAGTTCTTC.

For this clone: A read error may produce the germline difference seen at one junction end. The chain combines TRBV2 with TRBJ2-1; 11 nucleotides agree with TRBD2. The CDR3 has 15 residues. The germline CDR1 and CDR2 sequences are SNHLY and FYNNEI. Here the CDR3 DNA reads TGTGCCAGCAGTCCACTAGCGGGGGACGACAATGAGCAGATCTTC. Its protein is CASSPLAGDDNEQIF.

This chain connects TRBV7-9 to TRBJ2-7; 14 nucleotides align to TRBD2. CDR1 is SEHNR and CDR2 is FQNEAQ in the germline V gene (reference sequence). CDR3 size: 14 residues. V shed 7 bases, J shed 6 bases, and the junction held 5 bases outside the gene matches. CDR3 residues: CASKPGLAGVEQYF. In nucleotides, the CDR3 is TGTGCCAGCAAACCGGGACTAGCGGGAGTCGAGCAGTACTTC.

Details on this clone: A read error may produce the germline difference seen at one junction end. CDR3 sequence (DNA): TGTGCTAGCAGCTTAATACAGGGATCCGAGCAGTACTTC. Amino acid sequence: CASSLIQGSEQYF. This chain connects TRBV7-7 to TRBJ2-7, with D perhaps matching TRBD1 (6 bases). Germline assignment: CDR1 SSHAT and CDR2 FNYEAQ (reference sequence). The CDR3 loop spans 13 amino acids. Drawing the rest from reference TRBV7-7 and TRBJ2-7, the complete variable domain is GAGVSQSPRYKVTKRGQDVTLRCDPISSHATLYWYQQALGQGPEFLTYFNYEAQPDKSGLPSDRFSAERPEGSISTLTIQRTEQRDSAMYRCASSLIQGSEQYFGPGTRLTVT.

The V call is TRBV28, the J call TRBJ1-1; D not resolved. Trimming removed 2 bases from V and 1 base from J, with 8 bases in between. Germline V lookup: CDR1 MDHEN, CDR2 SYDVKM. The CDR3 runs to 14 residues. DNA for the CDR3: TGTGCCAGCAGTTTAGGGTTGAGGAACACTGAAGCTTTCTTT. Translated: CASSLGLRNTEAFF.

Only one count was recorded for this clone. The V and J genes are TRBV5-4 and TRBJ1-2, with D possibly being TRBD1 (5 bases). This CDR3 has 16 residues. Deletions cut 4 bases from V and 3 bases from J, with 19 bases between. Germline CDR1 SGHNT, CDR2 YYREEE (reference sequence). The CDR3 sequence: CASSELGVRGYYGYTF. The CDR3 DNA follows: TGTGCCAGCAGCGAACTAGGGGTGCGGGGCTACTATGGCTACACCTTC.

This chain joins TRBV19 and TRBJ2-5, with 13 bases that match TRBD2. The V segment lost 1 base and the J segment 4 bases; nucleotides outside the gene matches: 0. CDR3 length: 15 residues. The V gene's germline CDR1 is LNHDA and CDR2 SQIVND (reference sequence). CDR3 in amino acids: CASSIGTSGRETQYF. The CDR3 DNA sequence: TGTGCCAGTAGTATAGGGACTAGCGGGAGAGAGACCCAGTACTTC.

The chain combines TRBV18 with TRBJ2-7, with D possibly matching TRBD1 (5 bases). The CDR3 runs 16 residues. Between the trimmed V and J ends, which lost 4 bases and 4 bases, there was a span of 20 bases. The germline V gene encodes CDR1 KGHSH and CDR2 LQKENI. As DNA, the CDR3 is TGTGCCAGCTCACTTAATCAGCAGGGCGACTTTTACGAGCAGTACTTC. It encodes CASSLNQQGDFYEQYF.

The chain links TRBV29-1 to TRBJ2-2; D possibly corresponds to TRBD2 (5 bases). The ends were cut back, 4 bases at V and 4 bases at J, with 10 bases in the middle. This CDR3 has 13 residues. Germline V lookup: CDR1 SQVTM, CDR2 ANQGSEA. This CDR3 reads CSVVERATGELFF. In nucleotides, the CDR3 is TGCAGCGTTGTCGAGAGGGCCACCGGGGAGCTGTTTTTT.

This clone appeared a single time. V usage is TRBV7-6 and J usage is TRBJ2-7; 11 bases agree with TRBD2. The CDR3 covers 16 residues. The trim removed 1 base at V and 4 bases at J, leaving 6 bases unmatched. Per germline, CDR1 SGHVS and CDR2 FNYEAQ. The CDR3: CASSLVGTSGQYEQYF. Written as DNA, the CDR3 is TGTGCCAGCAGCTTAGTAGGGACTAGCGGACAATACGAGCAGTACTTC.

A few counts support this clone. The chain has TRBV11-2 and TRBJ1-5; D uncertain. V gave up 0 bases and J gave up 5 bases, with 11 bases separating them. Per the germline V gene, CDR1 is SGHAT and CDR2 is FQNNGV. This CDR3 comprises 15 residues. CDR3 coding DNA: TGTGCCAGCAGCTTAGATGCGACGGTGTATCAGCCCCAGCATTTT. Its protein is CASSLDATVYQPQHF.

This clone was seen only once. The V gene is TRBV2, the J gene TRBJ2-7; weak D call: TRBD1 (6 bases). CDR1 and CDR2 (germline): SNHLY, FYNNEI. The CDR3 spans 16 residues. The ends were cut back, 6 bases at V and 2 bases at J, with 20 bases in the middle. CDR3 nucleotides: TGTGCCAGCAGAATCCGGGACACTCATCGACCCTACGAGCAGTACTTC. Translating gives CASRIRDTHRPYEQYF. The whole variable domain, remainder taken from reference TRBV2 and TRBJ2-7, is EPEVTQTPSHQVTQMGQEVILRCVPISNHLYFYWYRQILGQKVEFLVSFYNNEISEKSEIFDDQFSVERPDGSNFTLKIRSTKLEDSAMYFCASRIRDTHRPYEQYFGPGTRLTVT.